A single sample is the source of the 14 T cell receptor beta chains below, sequenced in a study of cytomegalovirus exposure and HLA in healthy donors. This PCR relied on a set of 60 Vbeta primers and 13 Jbeta primers. The protocol was immunoSEQ multiplex PCR, while the TCRdb copy is restricted to in-frame clones and leaves out a portion. The sample comprises 130,000 to 150,000 clones, roughly 80% of which are singletons, and 2.9% rests with the top ten. The sample consisted of PBMCs. The receptor source for this set is a woman in her twenties or thirties in good health and CMV-seronegative.

This rearrangement joins TRBV19 to TRBJ1-3; D ambiguous. Trimming stripped 4 bases from V and 0 bases from J, with 10 bases between. Looked up from germline, CDR1 is LNHDA and CDR2 is SQIVND (reference sequence). This CDR3 has 15 amino acids. The CDR3 nucleotides read TGTGCCAGTAGTAAGGCGGGCAACTCTGGAAACACCATATATTTT. It specifies CASSKAGNSGNTIYF.

The V and J genes are TRBV6-5 and TRBJ1-1; TRBD1 is a possible D gene (5 bases). The CDR3 is made up of 13 amino acids. V was clipped by 6 bases and J by 3 bases, with 11 bases between them. Germline-derived CDR1 and CDR2 are MNHEY and SVGAGI. CDR3 protein: CASRSGLDTEAFF. The CDR3, as DNA: TGTGCCAGCAGATCAGGGTTGGACACTGAAGCTTTCTTT.

CDR3 nucleotide sequence: TGTGCCAGCAGCGGCATGGTGGGCAGGGGCACTGAAGCTTTCTTT. Protein product: CASSGMVGRGTEAFF. The chain joins TRBV7-9 to TRBJ1-1, with D possibly matching TRBD1 (6 bases). Trimming removed 5 bases at V and 4 bases at J, with 17 bases between. Per germline, CDR1 SEHNR and CDR2 FQNEAQ (reference sequence). CDR3 length: 15 residues.

The chain uses TRBV28 and TRBJ1-3, with 9 positions matching TRBD1. This CDR3 has 15 amino acids. V trimming: 6 bases; J trimming: 7 bases; junction bases outside the gene matches: 10. Germline-derived CDR1 and CDR2 are MDHEN and SYDVKM. CDR3 sequence reads: CASSQTGGGSNTIYF. CDR3 DNA: TGTGCCAGCAGCCAAACAGGGGGCGGCTCGAACACCATATATTTT. The full variable domain, in which reference TRBV28 and TRBJ1-3 provide the parts outside the CDR3, is DVKVTQSSRYLVKRTGEKVFLECVQDMDHENMFWYRQDPGLGLRLIYFSYDVKMKEKGDIPEGYSVSREKKERFSLILESASTNQTSMYLCASSQTGGGSNTIYFGEGSWLTVV.

The chain links TRBV18 to TRBJ1-5; TRBD1 aligns across 10 bases. Germline CDR1 KGHSH, CDR2 LQKENI. V shed 2 bases, J shed 4 bases, and the junction held 11 bases outside the gene matches. CDR3 length equals 18 residues. In nucleotides, the CDR3 is TGTGCCAGCTCACCATTCCCTCCCGGGACAGGGGTTAATCAGCCCCAGCATTTT. Its protein product is CASSPFPPGTGVNQPQHF.

The chain is built from TRBV10-3 and TRBJ2-7; 7 bases map to TRBD1. The length of the CDR3 is 12 residues. Germline assignment: CDR1 ENHRY and CDR2 SYGVKD. Germline trimming cut 4 bases from V and 6 bases from J; bases unmatched to any gene: 3. The CDR3 DNA reads as TGTGCCATCAGTGGAGACAGGGTCGAGCAGTACTTC. Its protein product is CAISGDRVEQYF.

This chain links TRBV7-2 with TRBJ2-2; 8 positions agree with TRBD1. CDR3 length: 15 amino acids. Germline CDR1 is SGHTA and CDR2 is FQGNSA. V gave up 3 bases and J gave up 1 base; unmatched junction bases: 1. This chain's CDR3 is CASSLTGVNTGELFF. In DNA form, the CDR3 reads TGTGCCAGCAGCTTGACAGGGGTGAACACCGGGGAGCTGTTTTTT.

The chain employs TRBV5-1 and TRBJ1-6; the match to TRBD1 covers 7 bases. This CDR3 is 15 amino acids long. Germline V gene data show CDR1 as SGHRS and CDR2 as YFSETQ. Unmatched junction bases numbered 8, after V lost 4 bases and J lost 7 bases. The CDR3 sequence is CASSPGTARNSPLHF. CDR3 bases: TGCGCCAGCAGCCCGGGGACAGCGAGAAATTCACCCCTCCACTTT.

There are a few counts of this clone. CDR3 in amino acids: CASRGGPRGYTF. The CDR3 DNA is TGTGCCAGCAGAGGTGGGCCGCGAGGCTACACCTTC. The chain couples TRBV6-1 to TRBJ1-2, with D uncertain. CDR3 length: 12 residues. V lost 6 bases to trimming and J lost 8 bases, with 13 bases between them. The germline V gene encodes CDR1 MNHNS and CDR2 SASEGT.

The rearrangement links TRBV5-4 to TRBJ2-7; 7 bases are shared with TRBD1. The junction had 4 bases not matched to a gene; V was cut back by 5 bases and J by 2 bases. Germline V CDR1 and CDR2: SGHNT, YYREEE (reference sequence). CDR3 length equals 13 residues. Here the CDR3 reads CASSPGQTYEQYF. DNA for the CDR3: TGTGCCAGCAGTCCGGGACAGACCTACGAGCAGTACTTC.

The chain is built from TRBV7-2 and TRBJ1-5; the D is unclear. Germline loops: CDR1 SGHTA, CDR2 FQGNSA. The CDR3 length is 13 residues. The V end was cut by 2 bases, the J end by 3 bases, with 5 bases between. CDR3 nucleotide sequence: TGTGCCAGCAGCTTACAAAACAATCAGCCCCAGCATTTT. Amino acids: CASSLQNNQPQHF.

This chain's CDR3 is CASSMDRNPYNSPLHF. DNA for the CDR3: TGTGCCAGTAGTATGGACAGGAACCCCTATAATTCACCCCTCCACTTT. The chain links TRBV19 to TRBJ1-6, with TRBD1 matching 7 bases. V lost 3 bases and J lost 2; bases outside the gene matches: 4. The length of the CDR3 is 16 residues. Per the germline V gene, CDR1 is LNHDA and CDR2 is SQIVND (reference sequence). The full variable domain, rest sourced from reference TRBV19 and TRBJ1-6, is DGGITQSPKYLFRKEGQNVTLSCEQNLNHDAMYWYRQDPGQGLRLIYYSQIVNDFQKGDIAEGYSVSREKKESFPLTVTSAQKNPTAFYLCASSMDRNPYNSPLHFGNGTRLTVT.

V usage is TRBV5-1 and J usage is TRBJ1-4; D gene unclear. Trimming took off 0 bases at V and 6 bases at J, with 12 bases between the two ends. Per germline, CDR1 SGHRS and CDR2 YFSETQ. This CDR3 comprises 15 residues. CDR3 coding DNA: TGCGCCAGCAGCTTGGCCGGGGTTGAGGATGAAAAACTGTTTTTT. This encodes CASSLAGVEDEKLFF.

The CDR3 protein is CASSIRTEKDIQYF. In DNA, the CDR3 is TGTGCCAGTAGTATACGGACAGAAAAGGACATTCAGTACTTC. This rearrangement joins TRBV19 to TRBJ2-4; D might be TRBD1 (6 bases). CDR3 length: 14 residues. V was cut by 2 bases and J by 8 bases, with 13 bases left in between. Germline V CDR1 and CDR2: LNHDA, SQIVND (reference sequence).